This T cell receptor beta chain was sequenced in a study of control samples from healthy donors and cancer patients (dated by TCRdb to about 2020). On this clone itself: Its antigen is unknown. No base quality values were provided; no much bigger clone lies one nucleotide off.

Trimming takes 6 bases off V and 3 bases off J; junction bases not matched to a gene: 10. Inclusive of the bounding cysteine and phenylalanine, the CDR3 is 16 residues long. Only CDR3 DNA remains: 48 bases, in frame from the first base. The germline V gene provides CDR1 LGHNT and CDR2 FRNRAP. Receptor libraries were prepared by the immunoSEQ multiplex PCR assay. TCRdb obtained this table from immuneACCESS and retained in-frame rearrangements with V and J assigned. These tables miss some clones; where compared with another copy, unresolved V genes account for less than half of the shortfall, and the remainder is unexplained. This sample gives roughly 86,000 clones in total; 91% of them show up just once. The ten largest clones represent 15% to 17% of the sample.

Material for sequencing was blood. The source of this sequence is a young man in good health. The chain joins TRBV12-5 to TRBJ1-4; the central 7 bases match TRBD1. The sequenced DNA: TGTGCTAGTGGCACCGGACAGGTCGGGGCTAATGAAAAACTGTTTTTT. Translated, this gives CASGTGQVGANEKLFF. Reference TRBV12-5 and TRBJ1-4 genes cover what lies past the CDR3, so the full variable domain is DARVTQTPRHKVTEMGQEVTMRCQPILGHNTVFWYRQTMMQGLELLAYFRNRAPLDDSGMPKDRFSAEMPDATLATLKIQPSEPRDSAVYFCASGTGQVGANEKLFFGSGTQLSVL.